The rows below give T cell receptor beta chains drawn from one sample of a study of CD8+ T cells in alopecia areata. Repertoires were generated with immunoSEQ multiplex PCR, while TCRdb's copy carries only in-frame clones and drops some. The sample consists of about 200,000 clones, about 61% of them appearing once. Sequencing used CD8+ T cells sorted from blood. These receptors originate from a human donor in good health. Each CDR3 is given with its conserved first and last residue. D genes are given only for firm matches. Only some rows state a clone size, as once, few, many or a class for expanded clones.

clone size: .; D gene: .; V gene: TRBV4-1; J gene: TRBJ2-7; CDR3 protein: CASSQAMTSSYEQYF; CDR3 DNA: TGCGCCAGCAGCCAAGCTATGACTAGCTCCTACGAGCAGTACTTC
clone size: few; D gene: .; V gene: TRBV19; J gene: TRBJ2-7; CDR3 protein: CASSMSRYEQYF; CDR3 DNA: TGTGCCAGTAGTATGTCCCGCTACGAGCAGTACTTC
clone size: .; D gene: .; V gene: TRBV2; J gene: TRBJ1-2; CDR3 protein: CASSEARAGADGYTF; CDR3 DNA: TGTGCCAGCAGTGAAGCGCGGGCGGGGGCTGATGGCTACACCTTC
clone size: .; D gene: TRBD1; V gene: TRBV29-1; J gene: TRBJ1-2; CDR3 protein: CSVDRQGNYGYTF; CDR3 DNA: TGCAGCGTGGATCGACAGGGGAACTATGGCTACACCTTC
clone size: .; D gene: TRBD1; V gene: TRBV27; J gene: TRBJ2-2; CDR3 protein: CASSQRQGAGELFF; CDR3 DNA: TGTGCCAGCAGTCAGCGACAGGGGGCCGGGGAGCTGTTTTTT
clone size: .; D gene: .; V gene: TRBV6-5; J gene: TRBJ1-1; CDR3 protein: CASSYRADTEAFF; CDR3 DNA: TGTGCCAGCAGTTATCGGGCGGACACTGAAGCTTTCTTT
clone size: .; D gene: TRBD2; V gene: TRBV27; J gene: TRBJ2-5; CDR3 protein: CASSLSARGEETQYF; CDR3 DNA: TGTGCCAGCAGTTTATCCGCGCGGGGGGAAGAGACCCAGTACTTC
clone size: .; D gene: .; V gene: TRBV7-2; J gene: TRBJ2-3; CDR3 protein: CASSLGYRSTDTQYF; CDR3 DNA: TGTGCCAGCAGCTTAGGGTATAGGAGCACAGATACGCAGTATTTT
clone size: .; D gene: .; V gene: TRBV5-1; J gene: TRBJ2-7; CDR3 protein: CASSLDGDGYEQYF; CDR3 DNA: TGCGCCAGCAGCTTGGATGGGGACGGTTACGAGCAGTACTTC
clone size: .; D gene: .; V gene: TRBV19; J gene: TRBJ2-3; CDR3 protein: CASSMGYAADTQYF; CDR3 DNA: TGTGCCAGTAGTATGGGGTATGCGGCAGATACGCAGTATTTT
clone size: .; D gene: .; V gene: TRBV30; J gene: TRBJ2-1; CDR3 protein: CAWNTGGAYNEQFF; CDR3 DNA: TGTGCCTGGAATACAGGGGGGGCCTACAATGAGCAGTTCTTC
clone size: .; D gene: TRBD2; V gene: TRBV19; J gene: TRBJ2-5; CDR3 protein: CASSTGLAQETQYF; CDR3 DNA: TGTGCCAGTAGTACCGGACTAGCGCAAGAGACCCAGTACTTC
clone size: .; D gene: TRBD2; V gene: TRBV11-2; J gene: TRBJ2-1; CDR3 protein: CASSLGTSGYNEQFF; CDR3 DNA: TGTGCCAGCAGCTTGGGGACTAGCGGCTACAATGAGCAGTTCTTC
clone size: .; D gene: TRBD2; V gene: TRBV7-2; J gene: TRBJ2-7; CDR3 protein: CASSWGSGVTYEQYF; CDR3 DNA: TGTGCCAGCAGCTGGGGCAGCGGGGTAACCTACGAGCAGTACTTC
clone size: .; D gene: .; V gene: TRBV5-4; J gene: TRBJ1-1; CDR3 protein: CASSLGPGTEAFF; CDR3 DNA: TGTGCCAGCAGCTTGGGCCCGGGAACTGAAGCTTTCTTT
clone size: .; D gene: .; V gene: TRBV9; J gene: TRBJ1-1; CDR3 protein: CASSGGGPQAFF; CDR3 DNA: TGTGCCAGCAGCGGGGGCGGACCCCAGGCTTTCTTT
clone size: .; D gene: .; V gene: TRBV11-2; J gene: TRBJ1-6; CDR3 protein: CASSRTEGLGISPLHF; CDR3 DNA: TGTGCCAGCAGCCGGACAGAGGGATTGGGTATTTCACCCCTCCACTTT
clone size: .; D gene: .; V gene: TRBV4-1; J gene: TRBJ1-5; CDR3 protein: CASSQEGSNQPQHF; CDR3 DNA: TGCGCCAGCAGCCAAGAGGGTAGCAATCAGCCCCAGCATTTT
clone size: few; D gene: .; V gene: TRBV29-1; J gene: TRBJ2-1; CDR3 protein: CSAGRGAPSWEQFF; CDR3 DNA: TGCAGCGCCGGTCGGGGGGCCCCGAGTTGGGAGCAGTTCTTC
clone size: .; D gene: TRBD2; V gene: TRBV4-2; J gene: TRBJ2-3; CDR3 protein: CASSQPTSGGTDTQYF; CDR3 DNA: TGTGCCAGCAGCCAACCTACTAGCGGAGGCACAGATACGCAGTATTTT
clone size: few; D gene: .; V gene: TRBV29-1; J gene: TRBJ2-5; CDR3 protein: CSVALWTAGGPETQYF; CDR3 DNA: TGCAGCGTTGCCCTCTGGACAGCCGGGGGGCCGGAGACCCAGTACTTC
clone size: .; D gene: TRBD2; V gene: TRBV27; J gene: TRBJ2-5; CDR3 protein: CASSLEAGGQETQYF; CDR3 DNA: TGTGCCAGCAGTTTAGAAGCGGGGGGGCAAGAGACCCAGTACTTC
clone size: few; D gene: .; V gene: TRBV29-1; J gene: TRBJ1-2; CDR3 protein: CSVVTGGPGGYTF; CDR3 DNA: TGCAGCGTTGTCACCGGGGGCCCCGGCGGCTACACCTTC
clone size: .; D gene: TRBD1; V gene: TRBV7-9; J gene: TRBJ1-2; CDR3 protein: CASSMTGEYGYTF; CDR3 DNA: TGTGCCAGCAGCATGACAGGGGAATATGGCTACACCTTC
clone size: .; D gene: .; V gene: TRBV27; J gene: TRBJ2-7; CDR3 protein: CASGKGPPYEQYF; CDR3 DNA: TGTGCCTCTGGGAAGGGGCCCCCCTACGAGCAGTACTTC
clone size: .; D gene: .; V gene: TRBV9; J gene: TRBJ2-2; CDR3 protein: CASSVGQEANTGELFF; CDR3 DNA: TGTGCCAGCAGCGTAGGGCAGGAGGCGAACACCGGGGAGCTGTTTTTT
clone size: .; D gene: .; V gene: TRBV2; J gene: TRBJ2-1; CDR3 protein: CASSVSGLQFF; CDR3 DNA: TGTGCCAGCAGTGTGTCGGGATTGCAGTTCTTC
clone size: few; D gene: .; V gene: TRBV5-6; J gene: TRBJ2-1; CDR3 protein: CASSLDPIEFF; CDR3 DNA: TGTGCCAGCAGCTTGGATCCCATAGAGTTCTTC
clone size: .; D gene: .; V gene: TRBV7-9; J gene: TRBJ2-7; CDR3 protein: CASSPNPGLNPTYEQYF; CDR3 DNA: TGTGCCAGCAGCCCAAATCCGGGACTCAATCCAACCTACGAGCAGTACTTC
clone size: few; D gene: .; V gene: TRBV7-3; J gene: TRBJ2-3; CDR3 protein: CASSSTSASDTQYF; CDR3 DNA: TGTGCCAGCAGCTCGACTAGTGCCTCGGATACGCAGTATTTT
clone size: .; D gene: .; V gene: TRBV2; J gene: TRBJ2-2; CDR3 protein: CASSEVRGGELFF; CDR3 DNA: TGTGCCAGCAGTGAGGTCCGGGGCGGGGAGCTGTTTTTT
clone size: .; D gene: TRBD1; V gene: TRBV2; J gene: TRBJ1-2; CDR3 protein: CASGQGGSYGYTF; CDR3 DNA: TGTGCCAGCGGACAGGGTGGCAGCTATGGCTACACCTTC
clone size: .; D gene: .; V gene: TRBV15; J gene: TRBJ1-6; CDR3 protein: CATSRDRDTDSPLHF; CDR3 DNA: TGTGCCACCAGCAGAGACCGGGACACCGATTCACCCCTCCACTTT
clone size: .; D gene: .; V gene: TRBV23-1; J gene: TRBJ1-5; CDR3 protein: CARGGRNQPQHF; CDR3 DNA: TGCGCCAGGGGGGGGCGCAATCAGCCCCAGCATTTT
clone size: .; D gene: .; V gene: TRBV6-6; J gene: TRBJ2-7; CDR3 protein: CATGAASYEQYF; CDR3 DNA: TGTGCTACCGGAGCAGCCTCCTACGAGCAGTACTTC